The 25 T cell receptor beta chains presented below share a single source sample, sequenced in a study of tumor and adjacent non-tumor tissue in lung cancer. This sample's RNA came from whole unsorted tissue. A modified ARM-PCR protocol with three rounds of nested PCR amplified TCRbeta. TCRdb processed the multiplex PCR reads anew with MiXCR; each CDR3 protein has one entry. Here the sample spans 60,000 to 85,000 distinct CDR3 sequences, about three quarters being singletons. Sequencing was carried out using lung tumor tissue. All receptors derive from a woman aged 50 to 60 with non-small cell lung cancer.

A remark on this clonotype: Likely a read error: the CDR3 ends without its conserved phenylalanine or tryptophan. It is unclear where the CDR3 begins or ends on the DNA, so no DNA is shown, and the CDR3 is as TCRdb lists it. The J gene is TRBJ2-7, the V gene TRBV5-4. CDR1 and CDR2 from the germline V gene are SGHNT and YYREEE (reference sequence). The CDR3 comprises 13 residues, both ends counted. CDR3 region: CACSGGVTYEQYL.

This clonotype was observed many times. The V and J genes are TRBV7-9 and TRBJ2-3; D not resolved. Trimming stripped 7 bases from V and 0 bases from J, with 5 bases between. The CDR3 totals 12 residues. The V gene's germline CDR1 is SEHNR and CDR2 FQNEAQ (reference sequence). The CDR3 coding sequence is TGTGCCAGCAAGGGCAGCACAGATACGCAGTATTTT. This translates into CASKGSTDTQYF.

The CDR3 loop reads CVSSLGRGSSEAFF. In DNA form, the CDR3 reads TGTGTCAGTAGCCTCGGACGGGGATCCTCTGAAGCTTTCTTT. V usage is TRBV11-1 and J usage is TRBJ1-1; unclear D gene. Per germline, CDR1 SGHAT and CDR2 FQDESV (reference sequence). The CDR3 totals 14 residues.

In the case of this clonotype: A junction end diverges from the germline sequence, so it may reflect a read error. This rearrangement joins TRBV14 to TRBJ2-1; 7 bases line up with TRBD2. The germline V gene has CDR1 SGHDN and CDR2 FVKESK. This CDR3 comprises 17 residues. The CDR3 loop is CDSSQDSPSGKFGEQFF. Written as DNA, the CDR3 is TGTGACAGCAGCCAAGATTCGCCCAGCGGGAAGTTTGGTGAGCAGTTCTTC.

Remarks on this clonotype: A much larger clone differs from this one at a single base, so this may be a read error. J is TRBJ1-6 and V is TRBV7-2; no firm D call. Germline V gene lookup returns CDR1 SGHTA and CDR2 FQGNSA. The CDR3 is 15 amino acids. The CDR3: CACSLLEAYNSPLHF. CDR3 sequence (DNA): TGTGCCTGCAGCTTACTCGAAGCCTATAATTCACCCCTCCACTTT.

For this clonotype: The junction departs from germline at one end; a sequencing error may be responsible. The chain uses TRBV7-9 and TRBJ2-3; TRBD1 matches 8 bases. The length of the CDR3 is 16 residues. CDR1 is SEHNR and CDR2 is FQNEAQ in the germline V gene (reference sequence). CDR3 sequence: CSSSSGQGLMADTQYF. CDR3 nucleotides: TGTTCCAGCAGCTCTGGACAGGGATTGATGGCTGATACGCAGTATTTT.

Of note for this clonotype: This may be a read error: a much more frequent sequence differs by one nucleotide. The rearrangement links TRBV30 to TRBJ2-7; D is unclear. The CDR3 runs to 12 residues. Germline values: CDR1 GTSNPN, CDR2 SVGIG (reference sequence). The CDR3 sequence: CAWSVHGYEKYF. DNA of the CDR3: TGTGCCTGGAGTGTACACGGCTACGAGAAGTACTTC.

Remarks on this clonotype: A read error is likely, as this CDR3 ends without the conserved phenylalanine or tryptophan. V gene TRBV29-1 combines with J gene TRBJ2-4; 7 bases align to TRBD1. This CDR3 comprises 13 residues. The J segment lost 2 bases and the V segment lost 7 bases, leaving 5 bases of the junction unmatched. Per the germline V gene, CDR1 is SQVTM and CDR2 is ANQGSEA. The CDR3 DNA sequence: TGCAGCGCTCTACAGGGGACCAAAAACATTCAGTACTCC. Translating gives CSALQGTKNIQYS.

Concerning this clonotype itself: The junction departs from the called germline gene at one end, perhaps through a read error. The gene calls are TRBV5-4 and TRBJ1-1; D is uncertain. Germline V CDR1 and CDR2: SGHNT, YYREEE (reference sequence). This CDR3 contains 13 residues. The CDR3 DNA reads TGTACCAGCAGCGTGAACAGAAACACTGAAGCTTTCTTT. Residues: CTSSVNRNTEAFF.

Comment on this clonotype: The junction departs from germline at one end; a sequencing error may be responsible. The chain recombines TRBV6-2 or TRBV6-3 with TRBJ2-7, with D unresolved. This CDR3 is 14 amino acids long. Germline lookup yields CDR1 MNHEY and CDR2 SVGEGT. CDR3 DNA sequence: TGTGTCAGCAGTTACTCCCCTGAGTCCTACGAGAAGTACTTC. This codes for CVSSYSPESYEKYF.

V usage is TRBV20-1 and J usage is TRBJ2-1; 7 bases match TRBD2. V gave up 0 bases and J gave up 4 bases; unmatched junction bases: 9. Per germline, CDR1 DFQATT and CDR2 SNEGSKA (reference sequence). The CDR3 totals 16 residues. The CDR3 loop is CSARDNRASGYNEQFF. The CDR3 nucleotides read TGCAGTGCTAGAGATAATAGGGCTAGCGGATACAATGAGCAGTTCTTC.

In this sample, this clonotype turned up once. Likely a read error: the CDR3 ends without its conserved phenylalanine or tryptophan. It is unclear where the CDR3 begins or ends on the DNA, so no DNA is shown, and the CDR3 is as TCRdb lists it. Here the CDR3 reads CASCTRRPNTGEPFL. This chain joins TRBV6-5 and TRBJ2-2; TRBD1, the table's D call, was not compared with the DNA. The CDR3 length equals 15 residues, ends included. Germline V lookup: CDR1 MNHEY, CDR2 SVGAGI.

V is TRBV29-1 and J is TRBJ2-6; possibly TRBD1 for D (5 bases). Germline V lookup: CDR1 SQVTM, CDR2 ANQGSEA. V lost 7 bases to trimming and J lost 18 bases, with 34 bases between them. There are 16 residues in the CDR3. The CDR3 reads CSAQARLSSGANISTF. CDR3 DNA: TGCAGCGCCCAAGCCCGCCTATCCTCTGGGGCCAACATCTCGACTTTC.

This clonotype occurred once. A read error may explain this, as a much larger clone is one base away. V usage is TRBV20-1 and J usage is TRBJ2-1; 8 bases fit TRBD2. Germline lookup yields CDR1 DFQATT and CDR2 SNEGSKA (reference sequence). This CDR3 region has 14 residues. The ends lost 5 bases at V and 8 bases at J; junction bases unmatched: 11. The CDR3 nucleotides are TGCAGTGCTCTGATGGGACTAGAGGTAGATGAGCAGTTCTTC. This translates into CSALMGLEVDEQFF.

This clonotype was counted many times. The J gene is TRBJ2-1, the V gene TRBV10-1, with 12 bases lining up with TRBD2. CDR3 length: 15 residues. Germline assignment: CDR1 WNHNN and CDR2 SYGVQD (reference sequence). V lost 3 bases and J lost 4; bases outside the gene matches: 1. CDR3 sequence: CASSETSGRYNEQFF. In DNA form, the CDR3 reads TGCGCCAGCAGTGAAACTAGCGGGAGGTACAATGAGCAGTTCTTC.

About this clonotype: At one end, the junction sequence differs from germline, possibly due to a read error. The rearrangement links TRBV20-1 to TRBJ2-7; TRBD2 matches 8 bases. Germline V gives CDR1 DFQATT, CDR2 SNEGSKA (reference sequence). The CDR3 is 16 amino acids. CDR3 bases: TGCAATGCTAGAGTTTTACCGCGCGGGAGGACTGACGAACAGTACTTC. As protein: CNARVLPRGRTDEQYF.

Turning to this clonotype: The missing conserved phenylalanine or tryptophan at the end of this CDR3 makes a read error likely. The CDR3: CASSQVRKGYQFL. The CDR3 DNA reads TGCGCCAGCAGCCAAGTTCGGAAGGGTTATCAGTTCTTA. The chain recombines TRBV4-1 with TRBJ2-1; D remains unclear. CDR3 length: 13 residues. Trimming left V 1 base short and J 13 bases short, with 14 bases between. Germline assignment: CDR1 MGHRA and CDR2 YSYEKL.

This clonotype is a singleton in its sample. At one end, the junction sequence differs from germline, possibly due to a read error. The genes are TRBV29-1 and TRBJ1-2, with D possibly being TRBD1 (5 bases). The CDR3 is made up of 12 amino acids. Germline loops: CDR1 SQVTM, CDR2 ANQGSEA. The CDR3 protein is CSVEGKGYGYTF. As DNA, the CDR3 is TGCAGCGTTGAGGGGAAGGGGTACGGCTACACTTTC.

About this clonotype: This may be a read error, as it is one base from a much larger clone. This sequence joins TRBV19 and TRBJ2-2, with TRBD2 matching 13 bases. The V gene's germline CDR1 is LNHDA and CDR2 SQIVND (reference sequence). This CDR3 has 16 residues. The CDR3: CASSSGTSGNTGDLFF. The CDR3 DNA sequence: TGTGCCAGTAGTTCAGGGACTAGCGGGAACACCGGGGACCTGTTTTTT.

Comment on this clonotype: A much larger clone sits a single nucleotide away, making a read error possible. CDR3 nucleotide sequence: TGCAGTACTAGAGATACCCAGGGGGGCGGCTACACCTTC. Encoded protein: CSTRDTQGGGYTF. The J gene is TRBJ1-2, the V gene TRBV20-1; 7 nucleotides align to TRBD1. The CDR3 covers 13 residues. The germline V gene encodes CDR1 DFQATT and CDR2 SNEGSKA (reference sequence).

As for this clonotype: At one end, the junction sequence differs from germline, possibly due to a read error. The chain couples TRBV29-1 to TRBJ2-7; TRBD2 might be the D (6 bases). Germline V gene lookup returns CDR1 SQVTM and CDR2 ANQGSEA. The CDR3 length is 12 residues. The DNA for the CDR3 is TGCAACGTTGGCTGGCGGGAAGTCGAGCAGTACTTC. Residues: CNVGWREVEQYF.

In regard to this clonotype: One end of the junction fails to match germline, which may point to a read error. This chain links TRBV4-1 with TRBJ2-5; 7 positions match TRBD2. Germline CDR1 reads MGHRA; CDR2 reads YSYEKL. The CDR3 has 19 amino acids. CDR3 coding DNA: TGCGCCAGCAGTCAAGGTCCCCGACTGGCGGGAGAACTGGGAGAGACCCAGTACTTC. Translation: CASSQGPRLAGELGETQYF.

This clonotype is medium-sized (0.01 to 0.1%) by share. CDR3 sequence: CASSPGAGRYTF. The CDR3 region has the DNA TGTGCCAGCAGTCCCGGGGCCGGGAGGTACACCTTC. The chain is built from TRBV12-3 or TRBV12-4 and TRBJ1-2, with D tentatively TRBD1 (5 bases). The CDR3 has 12 amino acids. Trimming took 5 bases from V and 11 from J, leaving 15 bases between them.

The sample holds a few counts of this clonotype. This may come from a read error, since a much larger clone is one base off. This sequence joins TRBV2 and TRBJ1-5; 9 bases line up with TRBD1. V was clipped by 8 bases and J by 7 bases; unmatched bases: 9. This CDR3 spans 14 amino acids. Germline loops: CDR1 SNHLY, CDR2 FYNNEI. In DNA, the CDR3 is TGTGCCAGCGAGGCGGGACAGGGCGGACAGCCCCAGCATTTT. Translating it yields CASEAGQGGQPQHF.

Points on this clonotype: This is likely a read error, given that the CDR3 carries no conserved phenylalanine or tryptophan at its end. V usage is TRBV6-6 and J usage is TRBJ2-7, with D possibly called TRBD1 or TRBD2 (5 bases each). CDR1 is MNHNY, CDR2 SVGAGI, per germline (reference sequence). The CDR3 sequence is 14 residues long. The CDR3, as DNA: TGTGCCAGCAGCTCAAGGGACGGAATCTACGATCAGTACCTC. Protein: CASSSRDGIYDQYL.